Reported below is one TCR beta chain. The CDR3 extends over 14 amino acids. Germline CDR1 KGHSH, CDR2 LQKENI. Whole-blood RNA isolation (total RNA) proceeded without T cell sorting. This record belongs to a study of monozygotic twins with inflammatory bowel disease. There were roughly 4,000 ng of total RNA used for each TCR library. TCRdb re-called the 5' RACE reads and shows each CDR3 protein once, DNA omitted. The table counts 310,000 or so distinct CDR3 sequences; around 2% lies in the top ten. The chain combines TRBV18 with TRBJ2-3; the TCRdb D gene call, TRBD1, has no DNA to confirm it. Sequenced sample: blood. The TCR originated in a human donor with ulcerative colitis or Crohn's disease, or a healthy co-twin of an affected twin (not recorded which). The CDR3 loop is CASSPGGGPDTQYF.